This TCR beta chain came from a study of T cell changes during pregnancy in multiple sclerosis. The method was immunoSEQ multiplex PCR; TCRdb's version includes in-frame clones alone and lacks a portion of them. The repertoire holds about 49,000 clones, with roughly 93% as singletons. This TCR derives from a female donor in good health, enrolled as a control in a pregnancy study. The starting material was CD4+ T cells from peripheral blood mononuclear cells, obtained in the second trimester of pregnancy.

CDR3 sequence (DNA): TGCGCCAGCAGCAGCGGGGATAAATACGAGCAGTACTTC. Protein sequence: CASSSGDKYEQYF. The V call is TRBV5-1, the J call TRBJ2-7; 7 nucleotides agree with TRBD2. CDR1 is SGHRS and CDR2 is YFSETQ in the germline V gene. Trimming removed 4 bases from V and 4 bases from J; junction bases left unmatched: 5. There are 13 residues in the CDR3.